This is a list of T cell receptor beta chains from one sample in a study of T cells expressing NK-cell markers. With the 5' RACE reads reprocessed, TCRdb shows one record per CDR3 protein and no DNA. The table lists about 550,000 distinct CDR3 sequences. The sequenced sample consisted of blood T cells: a sorted CD56 or NKG2C T cell subset, CD4+ or CD8+ T cells, or bulk PBMC T cells (not recorded which). The origin of the receptors is a man aged 18 to 30 in good health. Each CDR3 is given with its conserved first and last residue. Each record gives: J gene, V gene, CDR3 protein.

>TRBJ2-7|TRBV30
CAFTSGDRAYEQYF
>TRBJ2-7|TRBV6-6
CASTSQGWYEQYF
>TRBJ2-1|TRBV20-1
CSAEGGVGLLEQFF
>TRBJ2-1|TRBV7-8
CASSLARPGLGKDNEQFF
>TRBJ1-1|TRBV5-6
CASSLVDRNTEAFF
>TRBJ2-1|TRBV12-5
CASGSGRVVYNEQFF
>TRBJ1-2|TRBV4-1
CASSPRSTANRDRASDGYTF
>TRBJ1-3|TRBV4-1
CASSQVLAASGNTIYF
>TRBJ2-3|TRBV5-1
CASSLDITRVDTQYF
>TRBJ1-5|TRBV12-3/TRBV12-4
CASSLVGTGAALNQPQHF
>TRBJ2-5|TRBV28
CASRRLAMYQETQYF
>TRBJ1-1|TRBV20-1
CSAALDRINTEAFF
>TRBJ2-7|TRBV15
CATSGIGASYEQYF
>TRBJ2-1|TRBV20-1
CSALWDGEQFF
>TRBJ1-2|TRBV6-6
CASSQGLSYGYTF
>TRBJ2-7|TRBV12-3/TRBV12-4
CASTSWGDEQYF
>TRBJ2-3|TRBV29-1
CSVVGRVTDTQYF
>TRBJ2-3|TRBV24-1
CATSDPQDRVTDTQYF
>TRBJ1-5|TRBV5-1
CASSLHPTDQYSNQPQHF
>TRBJ1-3|TRBV7-9
CAIYDGEIKRPGNTIYF
>TRBJ1-4|TRBV7-8
CASSLIRMLTGSNEKLFF
>TRBJ2-1|TRBV30
CAWSGLAAQFF
>TRBJ2-5|TRBV7-8
CASSLPGTPGGVLQETQYF
>TRBJ2-2|TRBV7-2
CASSLGPTRAGELFF
>TRBJ2-5|TRBV20-1
CSANPGTGGGETQYF
>TRBJ2-1|TRBV11-2
CASSLEGGGSGYNEQFF
>TRBJ1-5|TRBV12-3/TRBV12-4
CASSLGQGVQPQHF
>TRBJ2-3|TRBV5-1
CASSWRQEGADTQYF
>TRBJ1-3|TRBV5-1
CASSQGDSGNTIYF
>TRBJ2-7|TRBV6-6
CASWGQTYEQYF
>TRBJ2-5|TRBV7-9
CASSLSRDLAQRTQYF
>TRBJ2-7|TRBV14
CASSQELGARAYEQYF
>TRBJ2-5|TRBV11-2
CASSSSWLETQYF
>TRBJ2-7|TRBV28
CASSRLAGLSYEQYF
>TRBJ2-2|TRBV12-3/TRBV12-4
CASRERDWGGELFF
>TRBJ2-2|TRBV21-1
CASSNHGLAGEGTGELFF
>TRBJ2-7|TRBV5-1
CASSFRAGAVAYEQYF
>TRBJ2-5|TRBV29-1
CSVGLAEGLGETQYF
>TRBJ2-1|TRBV7-6
CASSPGQGDEQFF
>TRBJ2-1|TRBV29-1
CSTARGPEQFF
>TRBJ2-2|TRBV24-1
CATSNWGQAGELFF
>TRBJ2-3|TRBV4-3
CASSQALRGTDTQYF
>TRBJ1-5|TRBV6-1
CASSGQKGGQPQHF
>TRBJ2-1|TRBV12-3/TRBV12-4
CASTLAGVVNEQFF
>TRBJ2-5|TRBV7-8
CASGDASAKETQYF
>TRBJ2-7|TRBV12-5
CASGPSAYEQYF
>TRBJ1-2|TRBV5-1
CASSLGPGQGASGYTF
>TRBJ2-5|TRBV12-3/TRBV12-4
CASSQDETQYF
>TRBJ1-2|TRBV6-5
CASSSKTGGDNYGYTF
>TRBJ2-2|TRBV11-2
CASSLMGQGNTGELFF
>TRBJ1-1|TRBV20-1
CSARTGGPPEAFF
>TRBJ1-2|TRBV29-1
CSVVGRGGGYGYTF
>TRBJ2-7|TRBV10-3
CAISGADRASYEQYF
>TRBJ2-4|TRBV20-1
CSAHSEVGKNIQYF
>TRBJ2-1|TRBV15
CATSREYASRASSYNEQFF